A selection of T cell receptor beta chains follows, all from one sample in a study of blood T cells in healthy people across ages. TCRdb re-derived calls from the 5' RACE reads in MiXCR, one entry per CDR3 protein. Counted here are about 1.4 million distinct CDR3 sequences, 55% to 75% occurring once; the ten biggest clones make up over 5.5%. Material: blood. The receptor source for this set is a man aged 18 to 30 in good health. Each CDR3 is given with its conserved first and last residue. Each record gives: D gene, V gene, clone size, J gene, CDR3 DNA, CDR3 protein. The D gene is left open where the match is weak. For some rows the clone size is stated as once, few or many, or as a class when expanded; others skip it.

D gene: TRBD2
V gene: TRBV6-2/TRBV6-3
clone size: -
J gene: TRBJ2-1
CDR3 DNA: TGTGCCAGCAGTCACAGCCATGACGGGGGGGAGCAGTTCTTC
CDR3 protein: CASSHSHDGGEQFF

D gene: TRBD1
V gene: TRBV25-1
clone size: -
J gene: TRBJ2-5
CDR3 DNA: TGTGCCAGCCGGGACAGGGTGGGTCGAGAGACCCAGTACTTC
CDR3 protein: CASRDRVGRETQYF

D gene: -
V gene: TRBV5-1
clone size: -
J gene: TRBJ2-1
CDR3 DNA: TGCGCCAGCAGCTTCGGCTTTGTCCGGGGCAACAATGAGCAGTTCTTC
CDR3 protein: CASSFGFVRGNNEQFF

D gene: TRBD2
V gene: TRBV7-9
clone size: few
J gene: TRBJ2-3
CDR3 DNA: TGTGCCAGCAGCGAGACTAGCGGGAGCCATGATACGCAGTATTTT
CDR3 protein: CASSETSGSHDTQYF

D gene: -
V gene: TRBV4-1
clone size: -
J gene: TRBJ2-3
CDR3 DNA: TGCGCCAGCAGCCACCTTCACCAGGGGGATACGCAGTATTTT
CDR3 protein: CASSHLHQGDTQYF

D gene: TRBD1
V gene: TRBV5-1
clone size: few
J gene: TRBJ2-1
CDR3 DNA: TGCGCCAGCCAAAGAGGGGGCGTCGATGAGCAGTTCTTC
CDR3 protein: CASQRGGVDEQFF

D gene: -
V gene: TRBV20-1
clone size: once
J gene: TRBJ1-6
CDR3 DNA: TGCAGTGCTAGAGCGGGGCAGGGAATGTCACCCCTCCACTTT
CDR3 protein: CSARAGQGMSPLHF

D gene: TRBD1
V gene: TRBV12-3/TRBV12-4
clone size: once
J gene: TRBJ1-2
CDR3 DNA: TGTGCCAGCAGTAGGACAGGGGGCCCCCTTGGCCTATATGGCTACACCTTC
CDR3 protein: CASSRTGGPLGLYGYTF

D gene: TRBD1
V gene: TRBV28
clone size: -
J gene: TRBJ2-7
CDR3 DNA: TGTGCCAGCAGTTTATTTGGCAGGGGGCTCGAGCAGTACTTC
CDR3 protein: CASSLFGRGLEQYF

D gene: -
V gene: TRBV25-1
clone size: few
J gene: TRBJ1-5
CDR3 DNA: TGTGCCAGCAGTGAATACAGGGTCGGTCAGCCCCAGCATTTT
CDR3 protein: CASSEYRVGQPQHF

D gene: -
V gene: TRBV16
clone size: few
J gene: TRBJ2-1
CDR3 DNA: TGTGCCAGCAGCCAGGATATAAACAATGAGCAGTTCTTC
CDR3 protein: CASSQDINNEQFF

D gene: -
V gene: TRBV7-2
clone size: once
J gene: TRBJ2-3
CDR3 DNA: TGTGCCAGCAGTCCCATTACGGGGAATACGCAGTATTTT
CDR3 protein: CASSPITGNTQYF

D gene: -
V gene: TRBV5-6
clone size: -
J gene: TRBJ2-1
CDR3 DNA: TGTGCCAGCAGGCCAAGGGGTTCTGGATACAATGAGCAGTTCTTC
CDR3 protein: CASRPRGSGYNEQFF

D gene: -
V gene: TRBV4-2
clone size: -
J gene: TRBJ1-2
CDR3 DNA: TGTGCCAGCAGCCAGCGAAACCCCTTGGGTGATGGCTACACCTTC
CDR3 protein: CASSQRNPLGDGYTF

D gene: TRBD2
V gene: TRBV7-2
clone size: -
J gene: TRBJ2-3
CDR3 DNA: TGTGCCAGCACGGTAGGACTAGCGGGGGGTCCAGATACGCAGTATTTT
CDR3 protein: CASTVGLAGGPDTQYF

D gene: TRBD2
V gene: TRBV3-1
clone size: -
J gene: TRBJ2-1
CDR3 DNA: TGTGCCAGCAGCCAACTAGCGGGAGGGCCGGGTTGGAACAATGAGCAGTTCTTC
CDR3 protein: CASSQLAGGPGWNNEQFF

D gene: TRBD2
V gene: TRBV27
clone size: few
J gene: TRBJ2-1
CDR3 DNA: TGTGCCAGCAGTTTATATGGCGGGAGGGCGTTTGGAAATGAGCAGTTCTTC
CDR3 protein: CASSLYGGRAFGNEQFF

D gene: -
V gene: TRBV2
clone size: once
J gene: TRBJ2-6
CDR3 DNA: TGTGCCAGCAGCGCTACTACTAGTCCCGGGGCCAACGTCCTGACTTTC
CDR3 protein: CASSATTSPGANVLTF

D gene: TRBD2
V gene: TRBV7-8
clone size: few
J gene: TRBJ2-1
CDR3 DNA: TGTGCCAGTAGCCGACGTCTAGCGGGGGAAAACAATGAGCAGTTCTTC
CDR3 protein: CASSRRLAGENNEQFF